This passage covers 8 T cell receptor beta chains from one sample sequenced in a study of control samples from healthy donors and cancer patients. Clones were read by immunoSEQ multiplex PCR, and TCRdb kept only the in-frame ones, dropping some. The sample has some 97,000 clones, roughly 87% seen once; the top ten hold 15% to 20%. Sequenced input: blood. The receptors come from a woman in her 50s in good health.

The chain couples TRBV6-5 to TRBJ1-3; D is uncertain. Per germline, CDR1 MNHEY and CDR2 SVGAGI. This CDR3 has 16 residues. V lost 0 bases and J lost 0, with 9 bases in between. The CDR3 bases are TGTGCCAGCAGTTACTCGGCAGCCTTCTCTGGAAACACCATATATTTT. This encodes CASSYSAAFSGNTIYF.

V is TRBV5-4 and J is TRBJ1-1; D is unresolved. V lost 3 bases to trimming and J lost 5 bases, with 14 bases between them. The germline V gene has CDR1 SGHNT and CDR2 YYREEE (reference sequence). This CDR3 has 14 amino acids. The CDR3 coding sequence is TGTGCCAGCAGCTCTCAGATGGGCTGGACTGAAGCTTTCTTT. The encoded protein is CASSSQMGWTEAFF. Looking up the rest from reference TRBV5-4 and TRBJ1-1 gives the full variable domain: ETGVTQSPTHLIKTRGQQVTLRCSSQSGHNTVSWYQQALGQGPQFIFQYYREEENGRGNFPPRFSGLQFPNYSSELNVNALELDDSALYLCASSSQMGWTEAFFGQGTRLTVV.

The CDR3 nucleotides are TGCGCCAGCAGCTTTAGCGGGATAAGTGCCGGGGAGCTGTTTTTT. Protein product: CASSFSGISAGELFF. This chain connects TRBV5-1 to TRBJ2-2, with TRBD2 matching over 8 bases. The germline V gene encodes CDR1 SGHRS and CDR2 YFSETQ. The CDR3 covers 15 residues. V was clipped by 2 bases and J by 6 bases; unmatched bases: 6.

The chain couples TRBV27 to TRBJ1-2; TRBD1 agrees at 8 bases. J lost 6 bases, V lost 6 bases, and 3 bases had no gene match. CDR1 is MNHEY, CDR2 SMNVEV, per germline (reference sequence). CDR3 length: 12 amino acids. In nucleotides, the CDR3 is TGTGCCAGCAGCCACAGGGGGGATGGCTACACCTTC. This codes for CASSHRGDGYTF.

The rearrangement joins TRBV16 to TRBJ1-5, with D possibly matching TRBD1 (5 bases). CDR1 is KGHSY, CDR2 FQNENV, per germline. The CDR3 sequence is 16 residues long. Trimming removed 2 bases at V and 4 bases at J, with 15 bases between. The CDR3 nucleotides are TGTGCCAGCAGCCAAGGAGAGGGTGGGGGAAATCAGCCCCAGCATTTT. Amino acids: CASSQGEGGGNQPQHF.

This clone has more than one count but fewer than ten. V gene TRBV29-1 combines with J gene TRBJ2-3; possibly TRBD1 for D (5 bases). This CDR3 has 11 residues. Germline values: CDR1 SQVTM, CDR2 ANQGSEA. The V end was cut by 7 bases, the J end by 7 bases, with 12 bases between. This CDR3 reads CSGRGINTQYF. The CDR3 nucleotides are TGCAGCGGTAGGGGTATAAATACGCAGTATTTT.

V usage is TRBV5-1 and J usage is TRBJ2-5; D uncertain. The DNA end lines up better with TRBJ2-7; the J call may be wrong. The CDR3 runs 14 residues. CDR1 is SGHRS, CDR2 YFSETQ, per germline. CDR3 region: CASRRTLTNGEQYF. The CDR3 nucleotides are TGCGCCAGCAGACGAACACTCACTAACGGCGAGCAGTACTTC.

V is TRBV19 and J is TRBJ1-5; TRBD1 is a possible D gene (5 bases). The CDR3 sequence is 15 residues long. Trimming stripped 5 bases from V and 2 bases from J, with 13 bases between. The germline V gene encodes CDR1 LNHDA and CDR2 SQIVND (reference sequence). The CDR3 DNA sequence: TGTGCCAGTAGTTCCGGGACTTACGGCAATCAGCCCCAGCATTTT. It translates to CASSSGTYGNQPQHF.